This is a list of T cell receptor beta chains from one sample in a study of OX40 agonist ivuxolimab in advanced cancers. The data were produced by immunoSEQ multiplex PCR, yet TCRdb's version contains in-frame clones alone and is incomplete. The table records tens of thousands of clones, 80% to 90% of them present only once. This specimen consisted of CD4+ or CD8+ T cells sorted from blood, obtained in a trial of the OX40 agonist ivuxolimab. The receptors were gathered from an adult with an advanced solid tumor such as melanoma, head and neck, liver or kidney cancer. Both conserved end residues are part of each CDR3. A D gene is named only where the DNA matches it firmly. Only some rows state a clone size, as once, few, many or a class for expanded clones.

d_call,cdr3_length,j_call,clone_size,v_call,cdr3_aa,cdr3_nt
NA,16,TRBJ2-7,NA,TRBV7-3,CASSLRPLAPTYEQYF,TGTGCCAGCAGCTTAAGGCCCCTCGCACCGACGTACGAGCAGTACTTC
TRBD2,15,TRBJ2-7,NA,TRBV10-2,CASSGERESPYEQYF,TGCGCCAGCAGTGGGGAGCGGGAGAGTCCCTACGAGCAGTACTTC
TRBD1,14,TRBJ1-2,NA,TRBV6-5,CASSYGQGDYGYTF,TGTGCCAGCAGTTACGGGCAGGGGGACTATGGCTACACCTTC
TRBD2,17,TRBJ2-3,NA,TRBV4-3,CASSQDSLAGGYDTQYF,TGCGCCAGCAGCCAAGATTCCCTAGCGGGGGGGTACGATACGCAGTATTTT
TRBD1,16,TRBJ1-2,NA,TRBV7-9,CASSVYRTGKGYGYTF,TGTGCCAGCAGCGTTTATAGGACAGGGAAAGGCTATGGCTACACCTTC
TRBD1,15,TRBJ2-7,medium-sized,TRBV6-6,CASSYKQGEPYEQYF,TGTGCCAGCAGTTACAAGCAGGGGGAACCCTACGAGCAGTACTTC
NA,13,TRBJ2-7,NA,TRBV30,CAWSVSLTYEQYF,TGTGCCTGGAGTGTGTCGTTGACCTACGAGCAGTACTTC
TRBD1,13,TRBJ2-7,NA,TRBV14,CASSPWTGPEQYF,TGTGCCAGCAGCCCGTGGACAGGGCCTGAGCAGTACTTC
NA,14,TRBJ2-1,NA,TRBV13,CASSLAGSYNEQFF,TGTGCCAGCAGCTTAGCTGGCTCCTACAATGAGCAGTTCTTC
NA,15,TRBJ1-6,NA,TRBV7-9,CASSLDTGYNSPLHF,TGTGCCAGCAGCTTAGATACAGGTTATAATTCACCCCTCCACTTT
NA,14,TRBJ2-1,NA,TRBV5-6,CASSPALTDNEQFF,TGTGCCAGCAGCCCGGCACTAACCGACAATGAGCAGTTCTTC
TRBD2,15,TRBJ2-3,NA,TRBV7-3,CASSWTSGGTDTQYF,TGTGCCAGCAGCTGGACTAGCGGGGGAACAGATACGCAGTATTTT
NA,13,TRBJ1-4,NA,TRBV30,CAWSVYLGEKLFF,TGTGCCTGGAGTGTATACTTGGGGGAAAAACTGTTTTTT
NA,14,TRBJ2-7,NA,TRBV9,CASSPSVGGYEQYF,TGTGCCAGCAGCCCGTCCGTGGGAGGCTACGAGCAGTACTTC
TRBD1,17,TRBJ2-6,once,TRBV7-2,CASSLTKGASGANVLTF,TGTGCCAGCAGCCTAACTAAGGGGGCATCTGGGGCCAACGTCCTGACTTTC
NA,14,TRBJ1-2,NA,TRBV9,CASSVGKGNYGYTF,TGTGCCAGCAGCGTAGGTAAAGGTAACTATGGCTACACCTTC
NA,15,TRBJ2-7,NA,TRBV19,CASSILDSGSYEQYF,TGTGCCAGTAGTATTCTGGACTCGGGCTCCTACGAGCAGTACTTC
NA,14,TRBJ1-5,few,TRBV7-9,CASSLEGGNQPQHF,TGTGCCAGCAGCTTAGAAGGGGGCAATCAGCCCCAGCATTTT
TRBD2,16,TRBJ2-3,NA,TRBV7-8,CASWTSGRRGTDTQYF,TGTGCCAGCTGGACTAGCGGGAGGAGGGGCACAGATACGCAGTATTTT
NA,14,TRBJ2-5,once,TRBV12-5,CASGLAYREETQYF,TGTGCTAGTGGTTTGGCTTACAGGGAAGAGACCCAGTACTTC
NA,14,TRBJ1-1,NA,TRBV9,CASSTGTVNTEAFF,TGTGCCAGCAGCACCGGGACGGTGAACACTGAAGCTTTCTTT
NA,13,TRBJ1-5,NA,TRBV28,CALGAGDNQPQHF,TGTGCCCTTGGAGCAGGGGACAATCAGCCCCAGCATTTT
TRBD1,15,TRBJ1-4,NA,TRBV7-2,CASSLDRGFNEKLFF,TGTGCCAGCAGCTTGGACAGGGGGTTTAATGAAAAACTGTTTTTT
TRBD2,15,TRBJ2-5,NA,TRBV6-6,CASSYSSGAGETQYF,TGTGCCAGCAGTTACTCCAGCGGGGCGGGGGAGACCCAGTACTTC
TRBD1,14,TRBJ2-7,NA,TRBV4-3,CASSQGTGQYEQYF,TGCGCCAGCAGCCAGGGGACAGGGCAGTACGAGCAGTACTTC
NA,16,TRBJ1-3,NA,TRBV4-3,CASSPDPAISGNTIYF,TGCGCCAGCAGCCCTGACCCGGCAATCTCTGGAAACACCATATATTTT
TRBD1,16,TRBJ1-1,NA,TRBV9,CASSVTTGDRDTEAFF,TGTGCCAGCAGCGTAACGACAGGGGATAGGGACACTGAAGCTTTCTTT
NA,15,TRBJ2-2,NA,TRBV25-1,CASSLEDSATGELFF,TGTGCCAGCAGTTTAGAGGACAGTGCTACCGGGGAGCTGTTTTTT
NA,13,TRBJ2-5,NA,TRBV7-9,CASSLFSGDTQYF,TGTGCCAGCAGCTTATTCTCAGGGGATACCCAGTACTTC
NA,14,TRBJ2-7,once,TRBV30,CAWSPTLTLYEQYF,TGTGCCTGGAGTCCGACATTAACCCTTTACGAGCAGTACTTC
NA,14,TRBJ1-4,NA,TRBV25-1,CASKGLSTNEKLFF,TGTGCCAGCAAAGGACTTTCAACTAATGAAAAACTGTTTTTT
NA,15,TRBJ2-7,NA,TRBV6-1,CASSALPDPSYEQYF,TGTGCCAGCAGTGCCCTCCCCGATCCCTCCTACGAGCAGTACTTC
TRBD1,18,TRBJ2-7,NA,TRBV19,CASSPAGGLVYDGYEQYF,TGTGCCAGTAGTCCAGCAGGGGGCTTGGTTTACGACGGCTACGAGCAGTACTTC
NA,17,TRBJ1-2,medium-sized,TRBV10-3,CAIRERGEIGIGYGYTF,TGTGCCATCAGGGAGAGGGGCGAGATCGGGATCGGCTATGGCTACACCTTC
NA,13,TRBJ2-7,NA,TRBV9,CASSPELHYEQYF,TGTGCCAGCAGCCCGGAGCTACACTACGAGCAGTACTTC
TRBD2,16,TRBJ2-3,NA,TRBV29-1,CSVAGTSGPSTDTQYF,TGCAGCGTCGCCGGGACTAGCGGCCCTAGCACAGATACGCAGTATTTT
NA,13,TRBJ2-1,few,TRBV27,CASSFRGANEQFF,TGTGCCAGCAGTTTCAGGGGAGCCAATGAGCAGTTCTTC
TRBD1,14,TRBJ1-5,NA,TRBV7-2,CASSVTGGAQPQHF,TGTGCCAGCAGCGTTACAGGGGGCGCCCAGCCCCAGCATTTT
NA,13,TRBJ2-7,NA,TRBV7-9,CASMDRTSYEQYF,TGTGCCAGCATGGATAGGACCTCCTACGAGCAGTACTTC
TRBD2,18,TRBJ2-7,NA,TRBV4-3,CASSQDPSGGPKANEQYF,TGCGCCAGCAGCCAAGATCCTAGCGGGGGACCGAAAGCCAACGAGCAGTACTTC